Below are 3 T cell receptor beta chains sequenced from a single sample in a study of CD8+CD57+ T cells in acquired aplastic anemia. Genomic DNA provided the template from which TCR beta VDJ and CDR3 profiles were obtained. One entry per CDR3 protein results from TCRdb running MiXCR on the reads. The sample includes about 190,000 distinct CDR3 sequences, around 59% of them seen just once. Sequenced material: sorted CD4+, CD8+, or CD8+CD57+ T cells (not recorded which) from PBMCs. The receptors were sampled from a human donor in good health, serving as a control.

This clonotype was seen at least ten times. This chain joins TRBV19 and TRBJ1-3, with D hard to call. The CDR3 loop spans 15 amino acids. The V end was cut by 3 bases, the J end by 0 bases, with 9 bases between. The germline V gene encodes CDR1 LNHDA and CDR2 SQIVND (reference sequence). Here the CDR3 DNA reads TGTGCCAGTAGTATCCCCGAGGGCTCTGGAAACACCATATATTTT. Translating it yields CASSIPEGSGNTIYF.

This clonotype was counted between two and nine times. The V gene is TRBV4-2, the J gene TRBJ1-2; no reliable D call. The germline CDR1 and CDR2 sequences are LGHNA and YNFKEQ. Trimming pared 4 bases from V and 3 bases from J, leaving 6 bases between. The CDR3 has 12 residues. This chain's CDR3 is CASSRTDYGYTF. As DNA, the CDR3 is TGTGCCAGCAGCCGAACCGACTATGGCTACACCTTC.

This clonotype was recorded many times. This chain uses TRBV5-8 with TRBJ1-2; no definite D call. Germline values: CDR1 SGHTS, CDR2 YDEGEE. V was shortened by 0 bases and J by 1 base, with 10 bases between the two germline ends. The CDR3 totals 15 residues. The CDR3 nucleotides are TGTGCCAGCAGCTTGGCTACGGACCTTAACTATGGCTACACCTTC. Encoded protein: CASSLATDLNYGYTF. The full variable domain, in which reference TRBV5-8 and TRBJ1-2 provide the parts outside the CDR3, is EAGVTQSPTHLIKTRGQQATLRCSPISGHTSVYWYQQALGLGLQFLLWYDEGEERNRGNFPPRFSGRQFPNYSSELNVNALELEDSALYLCASSLATDLNYGYTFGSGTRLTVV.